Sequencing of this T cell receptor (beta chain) was carried out in a study of cytomegalovirus exposure and HLA in healthy donors. General study findings and limits: Reports indicate that TCR beta sequences accurately predicted the HLA-A and HLA-B alleles of most subjects. In a later analysis, parvovirus B19, influenza, CMV and Epstein-Barr virus appeared linked to several top co-occurrence clusters.

Worth noting for this clone: Its matching antigen is unknown.

Primers: 60 Vbeta forward and 13 Jbeta reverse. Only in-frame clones appear in the TCRdb table, and some are missing; sequencing was by immunoSEQ multiplex PCR. The sample contains 85,000 to 90,000 clones, approximately 79% of which appear only once. The sequence derives from a man between 25 and 39 years old in good health and CMV-seronegative. Sequencing was performed on PBMCs.

Here the CDR3 DNA reads TGTGCCAGCTCGGGACAAAATGAAAAACTGTTTTTT. Protein: CASSGQNEKLFF. The gene calls are TRBV27 and TRBJ1-4; weak D call: TRBD1 (6 bases). The CDR3 runs 12 residues. V was cut by 8 bases and J by 5 bases, with 9 bases left in between. Germline lookup yields CDR1 MNHEY and CDR2 SMNVEV (reference sequence).